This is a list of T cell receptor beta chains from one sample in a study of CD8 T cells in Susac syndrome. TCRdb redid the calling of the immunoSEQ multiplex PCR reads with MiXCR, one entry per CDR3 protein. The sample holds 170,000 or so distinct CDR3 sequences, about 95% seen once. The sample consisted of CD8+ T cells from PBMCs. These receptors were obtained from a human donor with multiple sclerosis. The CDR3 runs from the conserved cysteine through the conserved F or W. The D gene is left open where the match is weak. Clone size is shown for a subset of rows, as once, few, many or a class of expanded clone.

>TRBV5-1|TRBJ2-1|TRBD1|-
CASRRSPSDRPNEQFF
TGCGCCAGCAGACGATCCCCCTCGGACAGGCCCAATGAGCAGTTCTTC
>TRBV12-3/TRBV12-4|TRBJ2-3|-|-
CASSPAPWDTQYF
TGTGCCAGCAGTCCAGCCCCGTGGGATACGCAGTATTTT
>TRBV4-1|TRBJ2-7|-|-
CASSQVQGPAYEQYF
TGCGCCAGCAGCCAAGTACAGGGCCCTGCTTACGAGCAGTACTTC
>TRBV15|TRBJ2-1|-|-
CATSTQSREQFF
TGTGCCACCAGCACTCAAAGTCGTGAGCAGTTCTTC
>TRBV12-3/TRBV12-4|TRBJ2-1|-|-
CAITRPLGYEQFF
TGTGCCATAACCAGGCCTTTGGGGTATGAGCAGTTCTTC
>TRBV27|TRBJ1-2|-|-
CASSSGQRLDGYTF
TGTGCCAGCAGTTCGGGACAACGATTAGATGGCTACACCTTC
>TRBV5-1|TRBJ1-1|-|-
CASSLEFGGNTEAFF
TGCGCCAGCAGCTTGGAGTTCGGGGGTAACACTGAAGCTTTCTTT
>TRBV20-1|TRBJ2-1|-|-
CSARPRSVRSSYNEQFF
TGCAGTGCTAGACCCCGGTCCGTACGGAGCTCCTACAATGAGCAGTTCTTC
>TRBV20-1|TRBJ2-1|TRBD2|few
CSAAGTSGYNEQFF
TGCAGTGCTGCGGGGACTAGCGGGTACAATGAGCAGTTCTTC
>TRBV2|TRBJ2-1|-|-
CASSGQGSIIF
TGTGCCAGCAGTGGCCAGGGTTCGATAATCTTC
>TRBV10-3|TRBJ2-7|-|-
CAIRAGISYEQYF
TGTGCCATCAGGGCGGGGATCTCCTACGAGCAGTACTTC
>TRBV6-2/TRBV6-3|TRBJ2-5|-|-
CASGQEGRWDETQYF
TGTGCCAGCGGTCAGGAGGGCCGGTGGGACGAGACCCAGTACTTC
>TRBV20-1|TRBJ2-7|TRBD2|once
CSARDLTSAYEQYF
TGCAGTGCTAGAGATCTAACTAGCGCCTACGAGCAGTACTTC
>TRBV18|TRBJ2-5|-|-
CASSPPDRNQETQYF
TGTGCCAGCTCACCACCGGACAGAAATCAAGAGACCCAGTACTTC
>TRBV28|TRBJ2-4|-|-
CASSFGMDPKNIQYF
TGTGCCAGCAGTTTTGGGATGGATCCCAAAAACATTCAGTACTTC
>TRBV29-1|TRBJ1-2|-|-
CSVGPTGRYGYTF
TGCAGCGTTGGACCTACAGGTCGCTATGGCTACACCTTC
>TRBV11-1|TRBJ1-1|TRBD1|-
CASSPDPGGVSEAFF
TGTGCCAGCAGCCCCGACCCAGGGGGCGTATCTGAAGCTTTCTTT